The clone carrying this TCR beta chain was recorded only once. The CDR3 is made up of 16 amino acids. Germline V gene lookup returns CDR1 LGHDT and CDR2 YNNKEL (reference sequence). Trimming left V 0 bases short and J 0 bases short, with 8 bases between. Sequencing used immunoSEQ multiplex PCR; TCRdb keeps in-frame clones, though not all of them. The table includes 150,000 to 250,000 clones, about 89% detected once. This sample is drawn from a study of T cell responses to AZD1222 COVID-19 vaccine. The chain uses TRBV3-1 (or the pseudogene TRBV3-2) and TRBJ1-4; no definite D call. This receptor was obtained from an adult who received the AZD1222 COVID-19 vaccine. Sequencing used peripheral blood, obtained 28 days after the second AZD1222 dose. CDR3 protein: CASSQDWAPTNEKLFF. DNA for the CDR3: TGTGCCAGCAGCCAAGATTGGGCACCAACTAATGAAAAACTGTTTTTT.